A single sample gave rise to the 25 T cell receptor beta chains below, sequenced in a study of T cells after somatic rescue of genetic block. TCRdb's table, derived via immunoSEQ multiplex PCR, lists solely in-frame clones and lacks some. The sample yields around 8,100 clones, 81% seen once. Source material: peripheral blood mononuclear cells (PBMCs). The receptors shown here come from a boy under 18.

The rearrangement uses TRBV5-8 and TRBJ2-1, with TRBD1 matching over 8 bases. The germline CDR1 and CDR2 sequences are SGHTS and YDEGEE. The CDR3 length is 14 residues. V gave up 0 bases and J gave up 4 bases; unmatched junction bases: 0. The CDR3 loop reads CASSLGQGYNEQFF. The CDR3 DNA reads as TGTGCCAGCAGCTTGGGACAGGGGTACAATGAGCAGTTCTTC.

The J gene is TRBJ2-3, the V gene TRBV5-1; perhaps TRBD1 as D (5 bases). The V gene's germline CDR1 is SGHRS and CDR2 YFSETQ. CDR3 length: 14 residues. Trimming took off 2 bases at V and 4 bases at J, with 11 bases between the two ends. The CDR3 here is CASSLVGQADTQYF. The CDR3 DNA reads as TGCGCCAGCAGCTTAGTGGGGCAAGCAGATACGCAGTATTTT.

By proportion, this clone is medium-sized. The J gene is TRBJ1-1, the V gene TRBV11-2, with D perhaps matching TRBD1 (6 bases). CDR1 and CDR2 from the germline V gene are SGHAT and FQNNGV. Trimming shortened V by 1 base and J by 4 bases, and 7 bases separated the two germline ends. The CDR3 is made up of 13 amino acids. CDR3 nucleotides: TGTGCCAGCAGCTTAGGGGGGCCCACTGAAGCTTTCTTT. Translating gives CASSLGGPTEAFF.

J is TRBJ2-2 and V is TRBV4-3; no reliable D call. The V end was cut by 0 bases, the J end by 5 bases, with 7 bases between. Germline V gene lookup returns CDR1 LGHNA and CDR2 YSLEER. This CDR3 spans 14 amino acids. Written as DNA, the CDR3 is TGCGCCAGCAGCCAAGATTCGGAAACCGGGGAGCTGTTTTTT. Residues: CASSQDSETGELFF.

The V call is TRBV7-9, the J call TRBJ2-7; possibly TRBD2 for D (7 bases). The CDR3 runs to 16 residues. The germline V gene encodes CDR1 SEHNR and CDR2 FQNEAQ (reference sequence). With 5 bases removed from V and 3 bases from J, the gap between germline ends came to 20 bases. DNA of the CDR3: TGTGCCAGCAGCCCGATTGGGGGGGCAATGGTCTACGAGCAGTACTTC. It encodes CASSPIGGAMVYEQYF.

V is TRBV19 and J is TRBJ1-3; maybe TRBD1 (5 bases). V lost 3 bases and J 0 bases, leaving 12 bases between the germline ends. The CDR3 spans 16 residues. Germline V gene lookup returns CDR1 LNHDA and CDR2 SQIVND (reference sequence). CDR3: CASSITGTFSGNTIYF. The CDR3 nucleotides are TGTGCCAGTAGTATCACCGGGACCTTCTCTGGAAACACCATATATTTT.

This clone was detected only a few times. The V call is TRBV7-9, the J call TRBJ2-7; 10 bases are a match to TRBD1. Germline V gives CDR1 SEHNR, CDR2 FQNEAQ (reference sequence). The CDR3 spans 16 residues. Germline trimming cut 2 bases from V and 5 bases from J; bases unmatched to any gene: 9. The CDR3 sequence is CASSLSLGQGSHEQYF. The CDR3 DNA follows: TGTGCCAGCAGCTTAAGTCTGGGACAGGGGTCCCACGAGCAGTACTTC.

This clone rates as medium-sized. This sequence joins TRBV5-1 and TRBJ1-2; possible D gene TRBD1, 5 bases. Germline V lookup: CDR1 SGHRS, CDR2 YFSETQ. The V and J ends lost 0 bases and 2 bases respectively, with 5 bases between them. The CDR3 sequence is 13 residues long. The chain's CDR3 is CASSLGQNYGYTF. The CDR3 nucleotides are TGCGCCAGCAGCTTGGGACAGAACTATGGCTACACCTTC.

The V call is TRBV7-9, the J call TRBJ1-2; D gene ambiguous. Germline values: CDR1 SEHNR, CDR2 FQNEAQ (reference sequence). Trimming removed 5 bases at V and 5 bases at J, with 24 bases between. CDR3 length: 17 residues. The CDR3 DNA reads TGTGCCAGCAGCGTCGGCCGTCAGGCTAACACCGGGTATGGCTACACCTTC. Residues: CASSVGRQANTGYGYTF.

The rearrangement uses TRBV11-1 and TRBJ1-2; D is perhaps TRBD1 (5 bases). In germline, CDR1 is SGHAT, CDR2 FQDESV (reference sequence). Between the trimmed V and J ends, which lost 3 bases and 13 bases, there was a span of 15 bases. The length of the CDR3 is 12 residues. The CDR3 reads CASSFSQTDRTF. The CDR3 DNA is TGTGCCAGCAGCTTTTCTCAGACAGATCGCACCTTC.

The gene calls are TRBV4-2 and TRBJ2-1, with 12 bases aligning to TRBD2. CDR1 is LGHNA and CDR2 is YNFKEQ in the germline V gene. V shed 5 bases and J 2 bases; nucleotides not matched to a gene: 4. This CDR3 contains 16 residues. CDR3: CASSRTSGTTYNEQFF. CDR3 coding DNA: TGTGCCAGCAGCAGGACTAGCGGGACCACCTACAATGAGCAGTTCTTC.

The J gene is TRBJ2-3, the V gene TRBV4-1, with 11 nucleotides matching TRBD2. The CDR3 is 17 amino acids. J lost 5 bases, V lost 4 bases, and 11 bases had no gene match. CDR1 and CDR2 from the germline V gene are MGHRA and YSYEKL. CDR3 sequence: CASSLRTGLAGGDTQYF. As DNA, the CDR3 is TGCGCCAGCAGCCTCAGGACGGGTCTAGCGGGAGGAGATACGCAGTATTTT.

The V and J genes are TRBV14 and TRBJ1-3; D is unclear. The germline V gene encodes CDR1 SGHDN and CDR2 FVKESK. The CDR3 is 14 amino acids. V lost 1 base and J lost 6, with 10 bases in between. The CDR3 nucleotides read TGTGCCAGCAGCCAAGGGCTTCACGAAAACACCATATATTTT. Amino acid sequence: CASSQGLHENTIYF.

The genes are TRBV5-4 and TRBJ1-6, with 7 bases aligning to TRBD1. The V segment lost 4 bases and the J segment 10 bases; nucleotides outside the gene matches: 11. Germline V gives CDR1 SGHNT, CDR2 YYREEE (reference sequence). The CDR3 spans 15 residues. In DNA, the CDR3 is TGTGCCAGCAGCGGAATCGGGACAGAACCCTCACCCCTCCACTTT. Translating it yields CASSGIGTEPSPLHF.

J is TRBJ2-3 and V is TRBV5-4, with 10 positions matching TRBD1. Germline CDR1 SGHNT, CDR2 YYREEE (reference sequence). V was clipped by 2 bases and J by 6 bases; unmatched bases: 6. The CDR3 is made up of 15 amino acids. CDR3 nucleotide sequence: TGTGCCAGCAGCTTACGACAGGGGGCCGGGGATACGCAGTATTTT. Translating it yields CASSLRQGAGDTQYF.

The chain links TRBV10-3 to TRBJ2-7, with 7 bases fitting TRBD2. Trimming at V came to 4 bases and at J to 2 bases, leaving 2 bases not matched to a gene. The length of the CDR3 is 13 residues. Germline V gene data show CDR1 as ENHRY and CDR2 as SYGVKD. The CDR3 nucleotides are TGTGCCATCAGTGGGGGGGGACCCTACGAGCAGTACTTC. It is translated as CAISGGGPYEQYF.

In nucleotides, the CDR3 is TGTGCTAGTGGTCGACGCACAGATACGCAGTATTTT. It encodes CASGRRTDTQYF. The V and J genes are TRBV12-5 and TRBJ2-3; no clear D gene. The V gene's germline CDR1 is LGHNT and CDR2 FRNRAP. The V and J ends lost 5 bases and 1 base respectively, with 4 bases between them. The length of the CDR3 is 12 residues.

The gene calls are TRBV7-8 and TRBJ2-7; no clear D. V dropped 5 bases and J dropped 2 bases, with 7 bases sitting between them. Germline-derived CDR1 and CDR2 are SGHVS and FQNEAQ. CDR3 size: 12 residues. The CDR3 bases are TGTGCCAGCAGCCCGAGGACCTACGAGCAGTACTTC. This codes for CASSPRTYEQYF.

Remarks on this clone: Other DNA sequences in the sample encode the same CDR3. In nucleotides, the CDR3 is TGCGCCAGCAGCTTGTCTCGGGGGCTTGATCGCTACACCTTC. It is translated as CASSLSRGLDRYTF. V gene TRBV5-1 combines with J gene TRBJ1-2; TRBD1 might be the D (6 bases). V was clipped by 1 base and J by 9 bases, with 16 bases between them. The CDR3 contains 14 residues. Germline V gene sequence: CDR1 SGHRS, CDR2 YFSETQ.

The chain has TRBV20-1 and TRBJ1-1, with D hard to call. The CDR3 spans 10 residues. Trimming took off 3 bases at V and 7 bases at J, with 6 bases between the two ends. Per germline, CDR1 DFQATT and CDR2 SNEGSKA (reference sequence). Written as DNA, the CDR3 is TGCAGTGCTAGTTCGGGTGAAGCTTTCTTT. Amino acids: CSASSGEAFF.

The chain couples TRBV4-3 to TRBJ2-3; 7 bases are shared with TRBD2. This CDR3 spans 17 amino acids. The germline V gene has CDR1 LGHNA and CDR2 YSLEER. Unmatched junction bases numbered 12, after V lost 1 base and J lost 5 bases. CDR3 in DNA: TGCGCCAGCAGCCAAGTGGCGGGAGAGGGGATTGGAGATACGCAGTATTTT. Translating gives CASSQVAGEGIGDTQYF.

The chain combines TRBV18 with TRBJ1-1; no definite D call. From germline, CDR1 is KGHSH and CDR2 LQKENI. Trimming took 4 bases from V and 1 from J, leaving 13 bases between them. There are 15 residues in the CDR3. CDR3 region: CASSQLQRKNTEAFF. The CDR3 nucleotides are TGTGCCAGCTCACAACTACAGAGAAAGAACACTGAAGCTTTCTTT.

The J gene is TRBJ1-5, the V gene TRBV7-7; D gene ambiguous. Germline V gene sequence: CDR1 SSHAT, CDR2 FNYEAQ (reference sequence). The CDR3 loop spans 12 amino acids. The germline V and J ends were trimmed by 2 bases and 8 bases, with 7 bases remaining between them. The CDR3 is CASSLWVEPQHF. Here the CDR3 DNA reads TGTGCCAGCAGCTTATGGGTCGAGCCCCAGCATTTT.

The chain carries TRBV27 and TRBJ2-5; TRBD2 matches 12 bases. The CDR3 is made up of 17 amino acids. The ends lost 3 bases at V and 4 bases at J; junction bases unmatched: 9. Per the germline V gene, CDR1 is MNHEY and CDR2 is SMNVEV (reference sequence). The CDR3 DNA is TGTGCCAGCAGTTTCAAGGCTAGCGGGAGGGCCCGAGAGACCCAGTACTTC. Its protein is CASSFKASGRARETQYF.

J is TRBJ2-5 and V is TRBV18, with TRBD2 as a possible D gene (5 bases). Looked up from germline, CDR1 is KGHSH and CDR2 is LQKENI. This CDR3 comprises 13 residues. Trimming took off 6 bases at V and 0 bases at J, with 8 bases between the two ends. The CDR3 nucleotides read TGTGCCAGCTCTTCGGGGTACCAAGAGACCCAGTACTTC. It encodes CASSSGYQETQYF. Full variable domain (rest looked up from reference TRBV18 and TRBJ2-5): NAGVMQNPRHLVRRRGQEARLRCSPMKGHSHVYWYRQLPEEGLKFMVYLQKENIIDESGMPKERFSAEFPKEGPSILRIQQVVRGDSAAYFCASSSGYQETQYFGPGTRLLVL.